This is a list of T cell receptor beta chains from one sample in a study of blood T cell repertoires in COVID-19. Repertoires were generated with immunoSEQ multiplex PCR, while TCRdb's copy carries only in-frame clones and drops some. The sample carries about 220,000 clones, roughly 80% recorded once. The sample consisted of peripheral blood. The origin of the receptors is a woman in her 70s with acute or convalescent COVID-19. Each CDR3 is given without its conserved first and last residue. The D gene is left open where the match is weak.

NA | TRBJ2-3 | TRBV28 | ASSPLGLGTDTQY
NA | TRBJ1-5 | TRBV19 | ASSRVSNQPQH
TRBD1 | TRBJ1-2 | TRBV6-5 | ASREEGTGVYGYT
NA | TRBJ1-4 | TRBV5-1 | ASSLEAGDEKLF
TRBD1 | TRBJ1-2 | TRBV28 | ASSLAATGLGWGYT
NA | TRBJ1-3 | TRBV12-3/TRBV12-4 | ALSRDSGNTIY
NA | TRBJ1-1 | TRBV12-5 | ASGLELNTEAF
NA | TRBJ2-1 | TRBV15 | ATSGGESHQEQF
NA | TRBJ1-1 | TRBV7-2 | ASSLGGRAEAF
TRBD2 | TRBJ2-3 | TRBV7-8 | ASSSYSGGSTDTQY
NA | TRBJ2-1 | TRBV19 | ASSISLSSYNEQF
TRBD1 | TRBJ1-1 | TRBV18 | ASSPRQGAEAF
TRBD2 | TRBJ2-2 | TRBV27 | ASSSSGGAYTGELF
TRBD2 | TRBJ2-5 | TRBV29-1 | SVPITSGGLFTQETQY
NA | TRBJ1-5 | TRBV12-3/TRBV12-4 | ASSLTHGQPQH
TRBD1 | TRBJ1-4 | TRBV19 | ASRDRINEKLF
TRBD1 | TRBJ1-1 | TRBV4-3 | ASSHVIRGPPNTEAF
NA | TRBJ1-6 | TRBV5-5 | ASSSDGSSYNSPLH
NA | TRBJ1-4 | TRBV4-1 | ASSRLPTVVNEKLF
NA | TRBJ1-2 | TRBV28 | ASSFLGEPNYGYT
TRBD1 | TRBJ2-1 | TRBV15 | ATSSWDSYNEQF
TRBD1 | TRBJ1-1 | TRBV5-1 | ASSGGQGSNTEAF
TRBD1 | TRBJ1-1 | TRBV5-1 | ASSWRTGRGTEAF
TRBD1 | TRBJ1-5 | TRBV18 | ASSPGQGKEPQH
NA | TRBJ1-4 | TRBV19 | ASSPYLPNEKLF
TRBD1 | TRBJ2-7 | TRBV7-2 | ASSPRGQGAQGAYEQY
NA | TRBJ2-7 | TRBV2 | ASSGQGSGEQY
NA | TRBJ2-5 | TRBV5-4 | ASSLGAIGKETQY
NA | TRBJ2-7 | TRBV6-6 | ASSYERAGYEQY
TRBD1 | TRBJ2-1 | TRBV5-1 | ASSLAGGQGNNEQF
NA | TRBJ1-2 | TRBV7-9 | ASSLGGGRGGYT
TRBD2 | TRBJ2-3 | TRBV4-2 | ASRNSGGGPDTQY
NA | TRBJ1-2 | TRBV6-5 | ASSYSRWSGYT
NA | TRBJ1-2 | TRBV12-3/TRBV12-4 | ASSPTGMNGYT
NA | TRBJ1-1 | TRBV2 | ASSYRSRPDRSTEAF
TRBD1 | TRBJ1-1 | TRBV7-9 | ASSQRDRGSHTEAF
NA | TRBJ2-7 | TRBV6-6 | ASSYSSSSYEQY
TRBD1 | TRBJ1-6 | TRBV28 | ASSGTTPGQGGSPLH
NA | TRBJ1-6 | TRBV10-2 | ASRIDTYNSPLH
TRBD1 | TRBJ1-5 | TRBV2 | ASSLDRPSNQPQH